The 5 T cell receptor beta chains in this list originate from one sample, sequenced in a study of T cells in Graves' hyperthyroidism and ophthalmopathy. RNA transcripts were the template for amplifying TCR beta CDR3 regions. With the HTBI primer set, the TCR CDR3 went through a first round of RT-PCR. TCRdb ran MiXCR on the multiplex PCR reads and lists one entry per CDR3 protein. The sample includes some 440,000 distinct CDR3 sequences, around 14% seen only once; the top ten take around 7.7%. Sample: blood. Every receptor here comes from a woman younger than 35 with Graves' hyperthyroidism.

There are many counts of this clonotype. This chain joins TRBV20-1 and TRBJ1-6; no reliable D call. The CDR3 is 18 residues long. Germline V lookup: CDR1 DFQATT, CDR2 SNEGSKA (reference sequence). V lost 0 bases and J lost 6, with 21 bases in between. The CDR3: CSARDRETEGRSNSPLHF. In nucleotides, the CDR3 is TGCAGTGCTAGAGATCGGGAAACGGAGGGCAGAAGTAATTCACCCCTCCACTTT.

This clonotype came up many times. CDR3 DNA sequence: TGTGCCAGCAGTTCGGGCAGGGGACCCACCTACAATGAGCAGTTCTTC. Its protein is CASSSGRGPTYNEQFF. The chain couples TRBV27 to TRBJ2-1, with D possibly being TRBD1 (6 bases). The germline gives CDR1 MNHEY, CDR2 SMNVEV (reference sequence). CDR3 length: 16 residues. V lost 4 bases and J lost 2, with 15 bases in between.

The genes are TRBV7-2 and TRBJ2-7; 7 bases match TRBD2. V lost 0 bases, J lost 1 base, and 3 bases stayed unmatched. Germline V gene data show CDR1 as SGHTA and CDR2 as FQGNSA. The CDR3 totals 15 residues. The CDR3 sequence is CASSLAGGESYEQYF. CDR3 bases: TGTGCCAGCAGCTTAGCTGGGGGGGAGTCCTACGAGCAGTACTTC.

This clonotype was detected ten times or more. This chain joins TRBV20-1 and TRBJ1-2; D unresolved. The CDR3 runs to 13 residues. The ends were cut back, 6 bases at V and 3 bases at J, with 14 bases in the middle. CDR1 and CDR2 from the germline V gene are DFQATT and SNEGSKA (reference sequence). As DNA, the CDR3 is TGCAGTGCGAGAACGGACGGAGACTATGGCTACACCTTC. Translation: CSARTDGDYGYTF.

The sample holds many counts of this clonotype. The chain is built from TRBV20-1 and TRBJ2-3; D tentatively reads TRBD1 or TRBD2 (5 bases each). Germline values: CDR1 DFQATT, CDR2 SNEGSKA (reference sequence). The length of the CDR3 is 11 residues. Trimming took off 6 bases at V and 2 bases at J, with 6 bases between the two ends. CDR3 nucleotides: TGCAGTGCCGGGACCACAGATACGCAGTATTTT. This sequence encodes CSAGTTDTQYF.